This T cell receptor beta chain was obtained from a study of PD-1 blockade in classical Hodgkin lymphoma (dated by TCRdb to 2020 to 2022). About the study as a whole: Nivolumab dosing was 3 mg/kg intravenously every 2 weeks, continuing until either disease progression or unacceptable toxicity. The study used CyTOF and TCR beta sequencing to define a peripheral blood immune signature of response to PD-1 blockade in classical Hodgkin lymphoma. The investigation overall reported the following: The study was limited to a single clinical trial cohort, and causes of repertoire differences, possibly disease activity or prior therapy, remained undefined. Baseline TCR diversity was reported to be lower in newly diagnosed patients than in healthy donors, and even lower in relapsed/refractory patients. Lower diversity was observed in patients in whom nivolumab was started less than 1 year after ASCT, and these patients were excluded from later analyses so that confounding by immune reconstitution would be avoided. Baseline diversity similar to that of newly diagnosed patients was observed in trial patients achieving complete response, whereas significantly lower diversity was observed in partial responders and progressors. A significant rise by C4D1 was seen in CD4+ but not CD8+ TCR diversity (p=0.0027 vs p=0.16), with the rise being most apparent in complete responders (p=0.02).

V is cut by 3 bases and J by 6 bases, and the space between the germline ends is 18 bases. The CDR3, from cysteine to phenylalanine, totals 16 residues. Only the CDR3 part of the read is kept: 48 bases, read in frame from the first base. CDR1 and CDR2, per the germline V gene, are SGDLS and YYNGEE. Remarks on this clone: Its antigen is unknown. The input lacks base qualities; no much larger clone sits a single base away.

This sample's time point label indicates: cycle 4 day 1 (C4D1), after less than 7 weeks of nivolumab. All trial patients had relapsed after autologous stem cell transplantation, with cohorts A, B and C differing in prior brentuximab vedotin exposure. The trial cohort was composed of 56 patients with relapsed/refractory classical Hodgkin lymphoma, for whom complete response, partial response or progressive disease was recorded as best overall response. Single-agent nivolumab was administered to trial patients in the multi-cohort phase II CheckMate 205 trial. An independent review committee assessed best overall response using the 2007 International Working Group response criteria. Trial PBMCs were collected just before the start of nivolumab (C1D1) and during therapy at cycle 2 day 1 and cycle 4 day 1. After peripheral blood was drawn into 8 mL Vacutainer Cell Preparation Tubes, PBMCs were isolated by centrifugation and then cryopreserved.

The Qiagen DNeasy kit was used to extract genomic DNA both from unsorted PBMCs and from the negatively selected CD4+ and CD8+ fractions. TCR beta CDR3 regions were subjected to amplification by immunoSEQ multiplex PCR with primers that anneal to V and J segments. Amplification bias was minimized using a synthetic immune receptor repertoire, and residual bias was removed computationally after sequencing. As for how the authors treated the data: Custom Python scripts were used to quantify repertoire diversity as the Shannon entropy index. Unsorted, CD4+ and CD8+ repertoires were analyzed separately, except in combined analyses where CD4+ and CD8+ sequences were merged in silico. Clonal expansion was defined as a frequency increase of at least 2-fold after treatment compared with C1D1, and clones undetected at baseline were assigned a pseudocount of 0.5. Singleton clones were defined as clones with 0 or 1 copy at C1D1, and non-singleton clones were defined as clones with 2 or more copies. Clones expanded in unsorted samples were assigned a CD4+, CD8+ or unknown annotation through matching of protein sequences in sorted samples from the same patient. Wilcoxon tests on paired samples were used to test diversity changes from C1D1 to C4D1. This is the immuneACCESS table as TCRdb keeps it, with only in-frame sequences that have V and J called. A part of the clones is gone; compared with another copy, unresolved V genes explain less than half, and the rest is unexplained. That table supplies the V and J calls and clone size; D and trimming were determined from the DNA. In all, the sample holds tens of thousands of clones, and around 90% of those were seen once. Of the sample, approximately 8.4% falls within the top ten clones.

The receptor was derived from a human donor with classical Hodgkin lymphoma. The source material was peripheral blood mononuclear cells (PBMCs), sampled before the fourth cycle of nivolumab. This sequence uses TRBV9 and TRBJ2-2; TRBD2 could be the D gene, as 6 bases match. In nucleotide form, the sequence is TGTGCCAGCAGCGAGGCCGGCCGGGGGAGGTCCGGGGAGCTGTTTTTT. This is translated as CASSEAGRGRSGELFF.